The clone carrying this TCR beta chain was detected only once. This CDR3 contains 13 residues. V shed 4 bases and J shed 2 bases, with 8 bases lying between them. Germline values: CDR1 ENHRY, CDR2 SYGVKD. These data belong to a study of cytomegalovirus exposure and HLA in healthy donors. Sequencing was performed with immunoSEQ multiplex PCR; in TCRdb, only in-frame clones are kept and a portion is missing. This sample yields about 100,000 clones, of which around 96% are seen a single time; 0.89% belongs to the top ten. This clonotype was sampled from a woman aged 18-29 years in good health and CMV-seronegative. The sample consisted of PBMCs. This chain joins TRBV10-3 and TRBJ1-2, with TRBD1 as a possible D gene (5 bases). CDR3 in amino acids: CAISADINYGYTF. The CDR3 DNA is TGTGCCATCAGTGCGGACATCAACTATGGCTACACCTTC.